The 15 T cell receptor beta chains given below trace back to one sample, sequenced in a study of blood T cells in healthy people across ages. Through a sample-barcoded 5' primer and a J-beta primer mix, a second PCR was run for about 6 to 11 cycles. TCRdb analysed the 5' RACE reads with MiXCR anew, one entry per CDR3 protein. This sample has almost 800,000 distinct CDR3 sequences, with more than 45% found just once. The sample comprised blood. The receptor source for this set is a man aged 25-45 years in good health.

This chain joins TRBV3-1 and TRBJ2-4; 9 positions agree with TRBD2. The last part of the DNA fits TRBJ2-7 better; the J call may be wrong. Germline CDR1 LGHDT, CDR2 YNNKEL (reference sequence). This CDR3 is built from 16 residues. The CDR3 coding sequence is TGTGCCAGCAGCCAAGATTTTGGCGGGAGGGCGAACGAGCAGTACTTC. Encoded protein: CASSQDFGGRANEQYF.

The chain couples TRBV4-2 to TRBJ2-7; 8 bases map to TRBD2. CDR3 size: 15 residues. V shed 1 base, J shed 3 bases, and the junction held 5 bases outside the gene matches. CDR1 and CDR2 from the germline V gene are LGHNA and YNFKEQ. The CDR3 region has the DNA TGTGCCAGCAGCCAAGGAGCGGGGGCGAACTACGAGCAGTACTTC. It encodes CASSQGAGANYEQYF.

A word on this clonotype: A much larger clone sits a single nucleotide away, making a read error possible. The chain links TRBV20-1 to TRBJ2-4, with 12 bases aligning to TRBD2. Gene TRBJ2-7 matches the end of the DNA better, so the J call may be wrong. The CDR3 covers 15 residues. Germline CDR1 reads DFQATT; CDR2 reads SNEGSKA (reference sequence). DNA of the CDR3: TGCAATGCTAGGGCTAGCGGGAGGGTAGTGTACGAGCAGTACTTC. It codes for CNARASGRVVYEQYF.

As concerns this clonotype: A read error may account for a junction end that differs from germline. The chain couples TRBV6-2 or TRBV6-3 to TRBJ2-1, with 12 positions matching TRBD2. The CDR3 sequence is 19 residues long. The germline gives CDR1 MNHEY, CDR2 SVGEGT. This CDR3 is CASTYLVTSGSLGYNEQFF. The CDR3 DNA sequence: TGTGCCAGCACTTACCTGGTGACTAGCGGGAGTTTGGGGTACAATGAGCAGTTCTTC.

The chain joins TRBV2 to TRBJ2-7; 11 bases map to TRBD2. Germline CDR1 reads SNHLY; CDR2 reads FYNNEI. V shed 6 bases and J 2 bases; nucleotides not matched to a gene: 6. CDR3 length: 15 residues. CDR3 sequence reads: CASSALAGATYEQYF. The CDR3 DNA reads TGTGCCAGCAGCGCACTAGCGGGGGCTACCTACGAGCAGTACTTC.

The sample holds a few counts of this clonotype. The V gene is TRBV12-3 or TRBV12-4, the J gene TRBJ1-1; D possibly corresponds to TRBD1 (6 bases). CDR3 length equals 14 residues. V gave up 5 bases and J gave up 2 bases, with 12 bases separating them. The CDR3 DNA is TGTGCCAGCAGTCAACAGGGTGGAAACACTGAAGCTTTCTTT. This gives the protein CASSQQGGNTEAFF.

The V and J genes are TRBV7-2 and TRBJ2-1; 11 bases align to TRBD2. This CDR3 spans 16 amino acids. The trim removed 1 base at V and 8 bases at J, leaving 7 bases unmatched. Per the germline V gene, CDR1 is SGHTA and CDR2 is FQGNSA. This CDR3 is CASSLVSLAGAYEQFF. CDR3 in DNA: TGTGCCAGCAGCTTAGTGTCACTAGCGGGAGCCTATGAGCAGTTCTTC.

Note on this clonotype: Being one base from a much bigger clone, this may be a read error. The chain couples TRBV29-1 to TRBJ2-1; no clear D gene. The CDR3 has 11 residues. CDR1 is SQVTM and CDR2 is ANQGSEA in the germline V gene. CDR3 DNA sequence: TGCAGCGTTGACAGTTACAGTGAGCAGTTCTTC. Protein sequence: CSVDSYSEQFF.

The gene calls are TRBV3-1 and TRBJ1-6, with TRBD1 matching 8 bases. The CDR3 consists of 15 residues. V shed 5 bases, J shed 8 bases, and the junction held 8 bases outside the gene matches. Per germline, CDR1 LGHDT and CDR2 YNNKEL (reference sequence). DNA for the CDR3: TGTGCCAGCAGCTCCAGGACAGGGAGGGATTCACCCCTCCACTTT. Translating gives CASSSRTGRDSPLHF.

The chain couples TRBV7-9 to TRBJ2-5; D is unresolved. In germline, CDR1 is SEHNR, CDR2 FQNEAQ (reference sequence). This CDR3 is built from 16 residues. V shed 4 bases and J shed 1 base, with 16 bases lying between them. CDR3 sequence reads: CASSSGFDSFQETQYF. CDR3 in DNA: TGTGCCAGCAGCTCCGGGTTTGACTCGTTCCAAGAGACCCAGTACTTC.

This sequence joins TRBV6-1 and TRBJ1-2, with D unresolved. Looked up from germline, CDR1 is MNHNS and CDR2 is SASEGT. V lost 4 bases and J lost 8, with 14 bases in between. The CDR3 runs 13 residues. This CDR3 is CASSVGGAEGYTF. The CDR3 region has the DNA TGTGCCAGCAGTGTTGGAGGCGCGGAGGGCTACACCTTC.

The rearrangement links TRBV10-3 to TRBJ1-6, with D unresolved. The CDR3 has 12 residues. From germline, CDR1 is ENHRY and CDR2 SYGVKD. Trimming removed 9 bases from V and 9 bases from J, with 12 bases in between. The CDR3 DNA follows: TGTGCCATTTGGTCGGGCATTTCACCCCTCCACTTT. Protein product: CAIWSGISPLHF.

The J gene is TRBJ1-5, the V gene TRBV30; TRBD1 might be the D (6 bases). Germline V gives CDR1 GTSNPN, CDR2 SVGIG (reference sequence). Trimming took 4 bases from V and 5 from J, leaving 15 bases between them. CDR3 size: 14 residues. CDR3 DNA: TGTGCCTGGACCGGGACAAGGGAGGATCAGCCCCAGCATTTT. It encodes CAWTGTREDQPQHF. Full variable domain (remainder filled in from reference TRBV30 and TRBJ1-5): SQTIHQWPATLVQPVGSPLSLECTVEGTSNPNLYWYRQAAGRGLQLLFYSVGIGQISSEVPQNLSASRPQDRQFILSSKKLLLSDSGFYLCAWTGTREDQPQHFGDGTRLSIL.

The chain links TRBV12-3 or TRBV12-4 to TRBJ2-5, with D possibly being TRBD2 (7 bases). The assigned J gene may be wrong: the sequence end matches TRBJ2-7 better. The CDR3 loop spans 17 amino acids. The CDR3 sequence is CASSFGLRGGGNYEQYF. CDR3 nucleotide sequence: TGTGCCAGCAGTTTCGGGCTAAGGGGCGGGGGCAACTACGAGCAGTACTTC.

This chain joins TRBV3-1 and TRBJ2-5; TRBD2 is a possible D gene (6 bases). The DNA end is a closer match to TRBJ2-4, so the J assignment may be wrong. There are 16 residues in the CDR3. Germline V gene data show CDR1 as LGHDT and CDR2 as YNNKEL (reference sequence). In DNA, the CDR3 is TGTGCCAGCAGCCAAGATTCCGGGGGTGGGAAAAACATTCAGTACTTC. Translated, it gives CASSQDSGGGKNIQYF.